The entry that follows covers one TCR beta chain sequence. No antigen is known for it. This specimen comes from a study of T cell responses to AZD1222 COVID-19 vaccine. Study results and caveats: The donors showed a predominance of white British ancestry and of females, with possible underestimation of clonal diversity.

Germline values: CDR1 SGHTA, CDR2 FQGNSA. Trimming removed 5 bases from V and 7 bases from J; junction bases left unmatched: 4. The CDR3 runs 14 residues. Sequenced by immunoSEQ multiplex PCR; TCRdb stores in-frame clones only, minus some. The table includes some 47,000 clones, roughly 87% detected once. The chain uses TRBV7-2 and TRBJ1-6; TRBD1 matches 8 bases. Sequencing was performed on peripheral blood, taken 28 days after the second AZD1222 dose. The clonotype comes from an adult who received the AZD1222 COVID-19 vaccine. Written as DNA, the CDR3 is TGTGCCAGCAGCCAACGGACAGGGAATTCACCCCTCCACTTT. It codes for CASSQRTGNSPLHF.